This T cell receptor (beta chain) was profiled in a study of CXCR4 blockade with PD-1 therapy in pancreatic cancer (dated by TCRdb to the late 2010s). As for the study more broadly: The study analyzed resected pancreatic ductal adenocarcinoma using multiplex immunohistochemistry and TCRbeta immunosequencing, along with ex vivo slice culture to test PD-1 and CXCR4 blockade. Two geographically distinct regions were TCR-sequenced from each of over 5 tumors to assess intratumoral heterogeneity. Overall results and qualifications from the work: The frequency of each amino acid clone correlated strongly with the number of distinct nucleotide rearrangements encoding that clone, suggesting convergent selection driven by common tumor antigens. Because only TCRbeta chains were sequenced, true antigen-specificity overlap of convergent dominant clones was left unconfirmed pending paired alpha-beta single-cell sequencing. Although tumors showed clonal expansion, with a mean productive clonality of about 0.13 compared with 0.05 in healthy blood, clonality was not correlated with survival.

Using the immunoSEQ Assay at Adaptive Biotechnologies, the researchers immunosequenced TCRbeta CDR3 regions from the extracted DNA. Per the source publication's procedure: To measure the absolute abundance of each unique TCRbeta CDR3, the sequences were collapsed and filtered. Clonality was calculated as 1 minus Pielou's evenness, using only productive in-frame rearrangements. Regional overlap tracked the top 100 nucleotide rearrangements across paired samples, with Morisita index comparing paired versus unrelated samples. The immunoSEQ Rearrangement Details tool was used to assess whether nucleotide rearrangements converged onto identical amino acid sequences. Sourced from immuneACCESS, this table was stored by TCRdb with only in-frame sequences that have V and J called. A share of the clones is absent; for the studies checked, an unresolved V gene accounts for under half, and the remainder has no known explanation. That table supplies the V and J calls and clone size; D and trimming were determined from the DNA. Counted in this sample were under 20,000 clones; 55% to 85% of them appeared once. The top ten clones comprise less than 6% of the sample.

The CDR3 sequence holds 13 residues, the cysteine and phenylalanine included. The DNA shown is the 39-base CDR3, in frame from base 1. The germline V gene encodes CDR1 MDHEN and CDR2 SYDVKM. Trimming takes 2 bases from V and 3 bases from J, and the germline ends sit 5 bases apart. Note on this clone: No cognate antigen has been identified for it. No base quality values were provided; no much bigger clone lies one nucleotide off.

The archived tumor blocks came from patients who had not received neoadjuvant therapy before resection. In the preserved-tissue arm, the study used approximately 30 surgical resection samples taken from 24 pancreatic ductal adenocarcinoma patients who had not previously been treated. For the resection arm, DNA was extracted from ten 5-micron curls of FFPE tumor adjacent to the multiplex immunohistochemistry slide. The source material was tumor tissue. Here the chain combines TRBV28 and TRBJ1-5; no D gene is confidently identified. This receptor was identified in a human donor with pancreatic ductal adenocarcinoma. The encoded CDR3 is CASSLDSNQPQHF. The nucleotide sequence is TGTGCCAGCAGTTTAGATTCCAATCAGCCCCAGCATTTT.